This section outlines one T cell receptor beta chain sequence together with its context. Germline V gene sequence: CDR1 SGHRS, CDR2 YFSETQ. V shed 4 bases and J 7 bases; nucleotides not matched to a gene: 10. The CDR3 totals 15 residues. This record comes from a study of blood T cell repertoires in COVID-19. Profiled with immunoSEQ multiplex PCR; TCRdb holds only in-frame clones, not every one. The data contain about 73,000 clones, about 80% of them seen just once; the ten biggest clones take up 25% to 30%. This clonotype originated in a human donor in a cohort sampled during active COVID-19. The J gene is TRBJ2-2, the V gene TRBV5-1, with 7 bases matching TRBD2. The sequencing input was peripheral blood. CDR3 DNA sequence: TGCGCCAGCAGCCCGCCGGGGGGAGCTGGCGGGGAGCTGTTTTTT. As protein: CASSPPGGAGGELFF.